These 16 T cell receptor beta chains were all obtained from the same sample, sequenced in a study of control samples from healthy donors and cancer patients. Assay used: immunoSEQ multiplex PCR; TCRdb lists only in-frame clones, some missing. The table records some 6,700 clones, approximately 80% of them present only once. The sequencing sample was made of formalin-fixed, paraffin-embedded tissue. These receptors all come from a male donor with melanoma.

The rearrangement uses TRBV6-2 or TRBV6-3 and TRBJ2-2; possible D gene TRBD1, 6 bases. Looked up from germline, CDR1 is MNHEY and CDR2 is SVGEGT. The ends were cut back, 6 bases at V and 6 bases at J, with 8 bases in the middle. The CDR3 sequence is 12 residues long. The CDR3 region has the DNA TGTGCCAGCAGCAACAGGGCCGGGGAGCTGTTTTTT. This codes for CASSNRAGELFF.

This chain links TRBV7-8 with TRBJ2-3; D is undetermined. Germline CDR1 and CDR2: SGHVS and FQNEAQ. The CDR3 is 13 residues long. The germline V and J ends were trimmed by 1 base and 4 bases, with 6 bases remaining between them. In DNA form, the CDR3 reads TGTGCCAGCAGCTTAGACCTGGCAGATACGCAGTATTTT. This sequence encodes CASSLDLADTQYF.

The chain joins TRBV28 to TRBJ1-6; D is uncertain. CDR3 length: 15 residues. V dropped 5 bases and J dropped 4 bases, with 12 bases sitting between them. CDR1 and CDR2 from the germline V gene are MDHEN and SYDVKM. DNA of the CDR3: TGTGCCAGCAGTCGAAAGACTGCGTATAATTCACCCCTCCACTTT. This sequence encodes CASSRKTAYNSPLHF. The full variable domain, in which reference TRBV28 and TRBJ1-6 provide the parts outside the CDR3, is DVKVTQSSRYLVKRTGEKVFLECVQDMDHENMFWYRQDPGLGLRLIYFSYDVKMKEKGDIPEGYSVSREKKERFSLILESASTNQTSMYLCASSRKTAYNSPLHFGNGTRLTVT.

The chain recombines TRBV4-2 with TRBJ2-5, with D hard to call. The V end was cut by 0 bases, the J end by 1 base, with 6 bases between. The CDR3 runs to 14 residues. Germline V gene lookup returns CDR1 LGHNA and CDR2 YNFKEQ. The DNA for the CDR3 is TGTGCCAGCAGCCAAGAATATCTCCAAGAGACCCAGTACTTC. Protein: CASSQEYLQETQYF.

The V gene is TRBV5-1, the J gene TRBJ1-2, with TRBD1 matching 7 bases. Losses at the gene ends were 5 bases for V and 7 bases for J; bases not matched to a gene: 8. The CDR3 consists of 13 residues. CDR1 and CDR2 from the germline V gene are SGHRS and YFSETQ. This CDR3 is CASRPDRASGYTF. As DNA, the CDR3 is TGCGCCAGCAGACCCGACAGGGCAAGTGGCTACACCTTC.

The chain couples TRBV12-3 or TRBV12-4 to TRBJ2-5; either TRBD1 or TRBD2 may supply D (5 bases each). With 5 bases removed from V and 7 bases from J, the gap between germline ends came to 14 bases. This CDR3 contains 13 residues. The DNA of the CDR3 is TGTGCCAGCAGTGGGTCTGATGGGGGGACCCAGTACTTC. As protein: CASSGSDGGTQYF.

This clone has just a few counts. The rearrangement links TRBV4-1 to TRBJ2-1; 9 bases map to TRBD2. This CDR3 spans 17 amino acids. V was clipped by 0 bases and J by 6 bases; unmatched bases: 9. Germline CDR1 and CDR2: MGHRA and YSYEKL. This CDR3 reads CASSQDFGLRGGNEQFF. The CDR3 DNA reads as TGCGCCAGCAGCCAAGATTTTGGGTTGCGGGGGGGCAATGAGCAGTTCTTC.

V usage is TRBV9 and J usage is TRBJ1-2; D perhaps matches TRBD1 (5 bases). The V end was cut by 0 bases, the J end by 7 bases, with 19 bases between. This CDR3 has 16 amino acids. Germline assignment: CDR1 SGDLS and CDR2 YYNGEE. CDR3: CASSVDLWQGQGGYTF. CDR3 nucleotides: TGTGCCAGCAGCGTAGATCTGTGGCAGGGCCAGGGTGGCTACACCTTC.

This clone was picked up a small number of times. This chain connects TRBV4-2 to TRBJ2-1; 10 bases are shared with TRBD2. The V gene end was trimmed by 6 bases and the J gene end by 2 bases; junction bases not matched to a gene: 4. CDR3 length equals 15 residues. Germline lookup yields CDR1 LGHNA and CDR2 YNFKEQ. The CDR3 DNA is TGTGCCAGCAGGGTTAGCGGGGGGACCTACAATGAGCAGTTCTTC. Translated: CASRVSGGTYNEQFF.

J is TRBJ1-5 and V is TRBV6-1, with D hard to call. Germline CDR1 is MNHNS and CDR2 is SASEGT. The CDR3 has 13 residues. V was shortened by 3 bases and J by 5 bases, with 8 bases between the two germline ends. CDR3 DNA sequence: TGTGCCAGCAGTGACGGGTTCGATCAGCCCCAGCATTTT. Amino acids: CASSDGFDQPQHF.

The J gene is TRBJ1-1, the V gene TRBV28; TRBD1 aligns across 7 bases. The CDR3 consists of 15 residues. Trimming took 2 bases from V and 1 from J; bases not matched to a gene: 4. The germline CDR1 and CDR2 sequences are MDHEN and SYDVKM. The CDR3 DNA is TGTGCCAGCAGTTTAACAGGGGCCCAGAACACTGAAGCTTTCTTT. Protein: CASSLTGAQNTEAFF.

This chain joins TRBV27 and TRBJ2-4, with a possible D match to TRBD2 (6 bases). V gave up 3 bases and J gave up 11 bases, with 17 bases separating them. Germline V gene lookup returns CDR1 MNHEY and CDR2 SMNVEV (reference sequence). This CDR3 contains 14 residues. CDR3 protein: CASSLGLAAGVQYF. For the CDR3, the DNA is TGTGCCAGCAGTTTGGGGTTAGCGGCAGGAGTTCAGTACTTC.

This CDR3 is CASIPRGAPTDTQYF. Written as DNA, the CDR3 is TGTGCCAGTATCCCCCGGGGGGCCCCCACAGATACGCAGTATTTT. This rearrangement joins TRBV19 to TRBJ2-3, with a tentative D call TRBD2 (7 bases). This CDR3 contains 15 residues. Germline CDR1 is LNHDA and CDR2 is SQIVND (reference sequence). Trimming shortened V by 7 bases and J by 2 bases, and 16 bases separated the two germline ends.

The gene calls are TRBV6-4 and TRBJ2-1; tentatively, D is TRBD2 (7 bases). V was pared by 6 bases and J by 9 bases, with 21 bases between. CDR3 length: 15 residues. Looked up from germline, CDR1 is MRHNA and CDR2 is SNTAGT. The CDR3 DNA follows: TGTGCCAGCAGCCCACTAGGGGGGGGCTCGGGTGAGCAGTTCTTC. It specifies CASSPLGGGSGEQFF.

The chain combines TRBV5-1 with TRBJ2-3; a weak D match, TRBD2 (6 bases). Germline loops: CDR1 SGHRS, CDR2 YFSETQ. V was shortened by 0 bases and J by 9 bases, with 8 bases between the two germline ends. The CDR3 extends over 12 amino acids. The DNA for the CDR3 is TGCGCCAGCAGCTTGGAGGAGGGCACGCAGTATTTT. Its translation: CASSLEEGTQYF.

The chain uses TRBV29-1 and TRBJ1-1, with 7 bases fitting TRBD1. CDR1 is SQVTM, CDR2 ANQGSEA, per germline. The CDR3 is 13 amino acids. The V segment lost 7 bases and the J segment 2 bases; nucleotides outside the gene matches: 7. Here the CDR3 reads CSGETGFNTEAFF. The CDR3 DNA reads as TGCAGCGGCGAGACAGGGTTTAACACTGAAGCTTTCTTT. Full variable domain (rest looked up from reference TRBV29-1 and TRBJ1-1): SAVISQKPSRDICQRGTSLTIQCQVDSQVTMMFWYRQQPGQSLTLIATANQGSEATYESGFVIDKFPISRPNLTFSTLTVSNMSPEDSSIYLCSGETGFNTEAFFGQGTRLTVV.